This TCR beta chain stems from a study of shared clonotypes between healthy human individuals. Study details: Each donor's CD4 naive and CD4 memory cells filled three plates apiece, CD8 naive two, and CD8 memory one.

Whole-study findings and limits: In a handful of donors, around 5% of naive CD4 clonotypes appeared in common.

The CDR3 has 12 residues. Germline V CDR1 and CDR2: GTSNPN, SVGIG (reference sequence). Trimming pared 0 bases from V and 5 bases from J, leaving 8 bases between. TCRdb keeps only in-frame clones here, not all; method: immunoSEQ multiplex PCR. This table holds over a million clones, roughly 80% found once. As regards this clone: What it binds is not known. This may stem from a read error, because a much larger clone lies one nucleotide away. Other DNA sequences in the sample encode the same CDR3.

Healthy HIV-negative adults with no recent acute infections or vaccinations were recruited as donors. The TCR originated in a man aged 18-30 years in good health. Material: memory CD4+ T cells sorted from blood. Sample subset: CD45RA-negative fraction. This sequence joins TRBV30 and TRBJ2-7; D is undetermined. The CDR3 region is CAWSVRGHEQYF. The CDR3 DNA follows: TGTGCCTGGAGTGTACGTGGGCACGAGCAGTACTTC.